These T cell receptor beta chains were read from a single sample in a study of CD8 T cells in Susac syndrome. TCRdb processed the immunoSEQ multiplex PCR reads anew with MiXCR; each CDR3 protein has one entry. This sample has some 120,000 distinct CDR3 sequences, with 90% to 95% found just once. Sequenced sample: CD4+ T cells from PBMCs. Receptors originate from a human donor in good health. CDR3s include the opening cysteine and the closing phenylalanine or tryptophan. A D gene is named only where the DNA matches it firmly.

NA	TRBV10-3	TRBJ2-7	TGTGCCATCAGCGAGTCAGGAGATTACGAGCAGTACTTC	CAISESGDYEQYF
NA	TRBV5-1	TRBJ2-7	TGCGCCAGCAGCTTGGTGGGGAGATACTCCTACGAGCAGTACTTC	CASSLVGRYSYEQYF
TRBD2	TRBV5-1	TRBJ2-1	TGCGCCAGCAGCATTAGAGGGACTAGCGGGAGCTACAATGAGCAGTTCTTC	CASSIRGTSGSYNEQFF
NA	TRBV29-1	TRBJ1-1	TGCAGCGGAGCCCCGGGGTGGGGGATGGTAATGAACACTGAAGCTTTCTTT	CSGAPGWGMVMNTEAFF
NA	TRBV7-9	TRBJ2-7	TGTGCCAGCAGCTTTACGGAACAGGGCCCTTACGAGCAGTACTTC	CASSFTEQGPYEQYF
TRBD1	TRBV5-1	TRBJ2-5	TGCGCCAGCAGCATAACCCAATCACAGGGGGAAGAGACCCAGTACTTC	CASSITQSQGEETQYF
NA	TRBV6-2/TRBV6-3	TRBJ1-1	TGTGCCAGCGTAGCCCGTGGGAACACTGAAGCTTTCTTT	CASVARGNTEAFF
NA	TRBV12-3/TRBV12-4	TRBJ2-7	TGTGCCAGCAGTTTTAGGGACGGCTCCTACGAGCAGTACTTC	CASSFRDGSYEQYF
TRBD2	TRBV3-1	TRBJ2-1	TGTGCCAGCAGCCAAGGACTAGCGGGAGAAGTTGATGAGCAGTTCTTC	CASSQGLAGEVDEQFF
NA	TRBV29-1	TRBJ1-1	TGCAGCGTTGAAGAAAGGGGACTCAACACTGAAGCTTTCTTT	CSVEERGLNTEAFF
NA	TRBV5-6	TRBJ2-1	TGTGCCAGCAGCTTGTATGGCTACAATGAGCAGTTCTTC	CASSLYGYNEQFF
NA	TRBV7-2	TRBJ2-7	TGTGCCAGCAGCTTAGAAGTAGCGGTTCACTACGAGCAGTACTTC	CASSLEVAVHYEQYF
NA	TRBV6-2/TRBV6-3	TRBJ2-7	TGTGCCAGCAGTCGGACTAAAGTGGAGCAGTACTTC	CASSRTKVEQYF
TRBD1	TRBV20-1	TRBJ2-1	TGCAGTGCTTATACAGGGGGCAATGAGCAGTTCTTC	CSAYTGGNEQFF
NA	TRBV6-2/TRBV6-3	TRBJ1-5	TGTGCCAGCAGTCCTACGATTAATCAGCCCCAGCATTTT	CASSPTINQPQHF